The 27 T cell receptor beta chains given below trace back to one sample, sequenced in a study of shared clonotypes between healthy human individuals. The repertoire was sequenced with immunoSEQ multiplex PCR; TCRdb's copy has only in-frame clones and lacks some. The data hold about 2.4 million clones, with 90% to 95% observed a single time. Sequencing was performed on naive CD4+ T cells sorted from blood. As for subset: CD45RA+ positively selected. The receptors originated from a young man in good health.

This chain joins TRBV28 and TRBJ1-5; no clear D gene. CDR1 and CDR2 (germline): MDHEN, SYDVKM. The CDR3 covers 17 residues. V dropped 3 bases and J dropped 0 bases, with 15 bases sitting between them. CDR3 nucleotides: TGTGCCAGCAGTTTTGGCAATTGGCTGTATAGCAATCAGCCCCAGCATTTT. Protein: CASSFGNWLYSNQPQHF.

In DNA, the CDR3 is TGTGCCAGCAGTTTACCCGGGGGGGCCGAAGAGACCCAGTACTTC. This encodes CASSLPGGAEETQYF. This sequence joins TRBV28 and TRBJ2-5; 8 bases match TRBD2. Germline loops: CDR1 MDHEN, CDR2 SYDVKM. This CDR3 is 15 amino acids long. Trimming cost V 2 bases and J 3 bases; bases outside gene matches: 5.

This rearrangement joins TRBV7-6 to TRBJ2-3; 10 bases match TRBD1. The CDR3 is made up of 19 amino acids. Germline loops: CDR1 SGHVS, CDR2 FNYEAQ. J gave up 3 bases and V 5 bases, and 17 bases lay outside the gene matches. This CDR3 is CASSPEGRGWTGGTDTQYF. CDR3 sequence (DNA): TGTGCCAGCAGCCCAGAAGGTCGGGGGTGGACAGGGGGAACAGATACGCAGTATTTT.

The chain employs TRBV7-2 and TRBJ1-6; perhaps TRBD1 as D (6 bases). V lost 5 bases and J lost 9, with 17 bases in between. CDR1 SGHTA and CDR2 FQGNSA come from the germline V gene. The CDR3 is 15 amino acids. CDR3 nucleotide sequence: TGTGCCAGCAGCCAAAACGCAGGGGAGGGTTCACCCCTCCACTTT. This sequence encodes CASSQNAGEGSPLHF.

The chain couples TRBV5-4 to TRBJ2-5; the match to TRBD2 covers 8 bases. The CDR3 runs 15 residues. CDR1 and CDR2 (germline): SGHNT, YYREEE (reference sequence). V shed 2 bases and J 3 bases; nucleotides not matched to a gene: 6. CDR3 amino acids: CASSLGGRYKETQYF. DNA for the CDR3: TGTGCCAGCAGCTTAGGCGGGAGGTATAAAGAGACCCAGTACTTC.

J is TRBJ1-1 and V is TRBV10-3; the D is unclear. V was pared by 0 bases and J by 1 base, with 12 bases between. In germline, CDR1 is ENHRY, CDR2 SYGVKD. This CDR3 is built from 16 residues. The CDR3: CAISESLSESNTEAFF. The CDR3 DNA reads as TGTGCCATCAGTGAGTCGCTGAGCGAATCGAACACTGAAGCTTTCTTT.

This clone was counted a single time. The V call is TRBV27, the J call TRBJ1-1; no clear D. Trimming removed 1 base at V and 0 bases at J, with 6 bases between. The CDR3 spans 14 residues. Germline lookup yields CDR1 MNHEY and CDR2 SMNVEV (reference sequence). The CDR3 here is CASSLYGMNTEAFF. In nucleotides, the CDR3 is TGTGCCAGCAGTTTATACGGGATGAACACTGAAGCTTTCTTT.

This chain joins TRBV27 and TRBJ2-7; D gene ambiguous. Per the germline V gene, CDR1 is MNHEY and CDR2 is SMNVEV (reference sequence). The CDR3 has 15 amino acids. V was clipped by 1 base and J by 2 bases, with 12 bases between them. As DNA, the CDR3 is TGTGCCAGCAGTTTATTGCTTAAGGAGCCCTACGAGCAGTACTTC. Its translation: CASSLLLKEPYEQYF.

Points on this clone: The same CDR3 arises from other DNA sequences in this sample as well. The chain has TRBV29-1 and TRBJ1-2, with D uncertain. Germline CDR1 is SQVTM and CDR2 is ANQGSEA. Trimming took off 4 bases at V and 3 bases at J, with 6 bases between the two ends. The CDR3 totals 11 residues. CDR3 nucleotide sequence: TGCAGCGTTGGCGGCTACTATGGCTACACCTTC. It translates to CSVGGYYGYTF.

The chain uses TRBV10-1 and TRBJ2-1; 11 bases are shared with TRBD2. Germline assignment: CDR1 WNHNN and CDR2 SYGVQD (reference sequence). V gave up 2 bases and J gave up 7 bases; unmatched junction bases: 7. The CDR3 is 16 residues long. The CDR3 sequence: CASSETTSGSRNEQFF. CDR3 coding DNA: TGCGCCAGCAGTGAGACTACTAGCGGGAGCAGGAATGAGCAGTTCTTC.

The table lists this clone with a count of one. The chain couples TRBV6-5 to TRBJ2-1, with 8 bases aligning to TRBD2. Germline V gene sequence: CDR1 MNHEY, CDR2 SVGAGI. The CDR3 loop spans 15 amino acids. The V gene end was trimmed by 6 bases and the J gene end by 7 bases; junction bases not matched to a gene: 11. CDR3 region: CASSFRAGVENEQFF. The CDR3 DNA is TGTGCCAGCAGCTTTCGAGCGGGAGTCGAAAATGAGCAGTTCTTC.

V gene TRBV19 combines with J gene TRBJ2-7, with D possibly matching TRBD1 (6 bases). CDR1 is LNHDA and CDR2 is SQIVND in the germline V gene (reference sequence). Trimming took 5 bases from V and 2 from J, leaving 10 bases between them. The CDR3 contains 13 residues. The CDR3: CASSEAGAYEQYF. CDR3 nucleotides: TGTGCCAGTAGTGAGGCAGGGGCCTACGAGCAGTACTTC.

The rearrangement uses TRBV6-5 and TRBJ2-5, with 7 bases matching TRBD2. Unmatched junction bases numbered 8, after V lost 5 bases and J lost 5 bases. The V gene's germline CDR1 is MNHEY and CDR2 SVGAGI. The CDR3 is made up of 14 amino acids. The DNA of the CDR3 is TGTGCCAGCAGTATCTCGGGGGGTCCGGAGACCCAGTACTTC. It yields the protein CASSISGGPETQYF.

The gene calls are TRBV30 and TRBJ1-3; 8 nucleotides match TRBD1. V was clipped by 1 base and J by 4 bases; unmatched bases: 3. CDR1 and CDR2 from the germline V gene are GTSNPN and SVGIG (reference sequence). The CDR3 sequence is 14 residues long. This CDR3 is CAWSGQGLGNTIYF. CDR3 nucleotides: TGTGCCTGGAGTGGACAGGGGCTGGGAAACACCATATATTTT.

V is TRBV12-5 and J is TRBJ2-7, with TRBD1 matching 9 bases. In germline, CDR1 is LGHNT, CDR2 FRNRAP. The length of the CDR3 is 13 residues. V shed 4 bases and J 6 bases; nucleotides not matched to a gene: 4. DNA of the CDR3: TGTGCTAGTGGTTGGGACAGGGAAGGCGAGCAGTACTTC. This translates into CASGWDREGEQYF.

CDR3 sequence (DNA): TGTGCCAGCAGCTTAAGTGGGAGGGCCCCAGAGACCCAGTACTTC. It translates to CASSLSGRAPETQYF. This rearrangement joins TRBV7-9 to TRBJ2-5, with 7 bases fitting TRBD2. The CDR3 is 15 amino acids. J was trimmed by 4 bases and V by 2 bases; bases with no gene match: 7. Germline lookup yields CDR1 SEHNR and CDR2 FQNEAQ (reference sequence). The whole variable domain, remainder taken from reference TRBV7-9 and TRBJ2-5, is DTGVSQNPRHKITKRGQNVTFRCDPISEHNRLYWYRQTLGQGPEFLTYFQNEAQLEKSRLLSDRFSAERPKGSFSTLEIQRTEQGDSAMYLCASSLSGRAPETQYFGPGTRLLVL.

The CDR3 sequence: CASSSTAGTINEKLFF. Here the CDR3 DNA reads TGTGCCAGCAGCTCCACCGCCGGGACCATTAATGAAAAACTGTTTTTT. The chain recombines TRBV11-2 with TRBJ1-4, with D perhaps TRBD1 (5 bases). V shed 4 bases and J shed 4 bases, with 16 bases lying between them. The CDR3 is made up of 16 amino acids. Germline CDR1 reads SGHAT; CDR2 reads FQNNGV.

The V call is TRBV30, the J call TRBJ2-3; D might be TRBD1 (6 bases). This CDR3 has 14 residues. The V and J ends lost 5 bases and 2 bases respectively, with 14 bases between them. Germline CDR1 reads GTSNPN; CDR2 reads SVGIG (reference sequence). This CDR3 is CAWGIQGPTDTQYF. For the CDR3, the DNA is TGTGCCTGGGGGATACAGGGCCCCACAGATACGCAGTATTTT.

The chain couples TRBV15 to TRBJ2-3, with D unclear. The CDR3 totals 17 residues. CDR1 and CDR2 from the germline V gene are LNHNV and YYDKDF (reference sequence). The V end lost 0 bases, the J end lost 0 bases, and 13 bases lay between the germline ends. CDR3 bases: TGTGCCACCAGCAGAGATCCGCTTAGTCTTAGCACAGATACGCAGTATTTT. It yields the protein CATSRDPLSLSTDTQYF.

This chain links TRBV5-1 with TRBJ2-7; no firm D call. The CDR3 totals 14 residues. Trimming removed 4 bases from V and 7 bases from J, with 18 bases in between. The germline V gene has CDR1 SGHRS and CDR2 YFSETQ. CDR3 nucleotides: TGCGCCAGCAGCCAAACCGGACCTCCGCGGGAGCAGTACTTC. Its protein product is CASSQTGPPREQYF.

The chain couples TRBV11-2 to TRBJ2-5; 9 nucleotides align to TRBD2. The CDR3 covers 16 residues. Trimming took 1 base from V and 3 from J; bases not matched to a gene: 6. Germline-derived CDR1 and CDR2 are SGHAT and FQNNGV. The CDR3 is CASSLGSGSFEETQYF. The CDR3, as DNA: TGTGCCAGCAGCTTAGGTAGCGGGAGTTTCGAAGAGACCCAGTACTTC.

This clone is a singleton in its sample. The chain employs TRBV9 and TRBJ2-1; no reliable D call. The germline V gene has CDR1 SGDLS and CDR2 YYNGEE. The length of the CDR3 is 14 residues. V was cut by 2 bases and J by 14 bases, with 20 bases left in between. The CDR3 nucleotides are TGTGCCAGCAGCGTCCGTAGTATTCCCGAGGCGGAGTTCTTC. Its protein is CASSVRSIPEAEFF.

CDR3 protein: CASSDGVYNEQFF. CDR3 nucleotide sequence: TGTGCCAGCAGTGACGGAGTTTACAATGAGCAGTTCTTC. The chain employs TRBV6-4 and TRBJ2-1; D is unclear. Trimming left V 2 bases short and J 4 bases short, with 6 bases between. The germline V gene has CDR1 MRHNA and CDR2 SNTAGT. This CDR3 has 13 amino acids.

The chain's CDR3 is CSVKKLAESYNEQFF. The CDR3, as DNA: TGCAGCGTAAAAAAACTAGCGGAGTCCTACAATGAGCAGTTCTTC. This sequence joins TRBV29-1 and TRBJ2-1; 8 bases fit TRBD2. V was clipped by 6 bases and J by 1 base; unmatched bases: 8. Germline CDR1 reads SQVTM; CDR2 reads ANQGSEA. This CDR3 spans 15 amino acids.

This chain joins TRBV5-1 and TRBJ2-2, with TRBD1 matching 11 bases. Germline V gives CDR1 SGHRS, CDR2 YFSETQ. This CDR3 spans 17 amino acids. With V trimmed by 0 bases and J by 7 bases, 8 bases remained unmatched. Written as DNA, the CDR3 is TGCGCCAGCAGCTTGGGTCCCGGGACAGGGGGAATCGGGGAGCTGTTTTTT. Its protein product is CASSLGPGTGGIGELFF.

The chain is built from TRBV18 and TRBJ2-5; D unclear. V lost 0 bases and J lost 3, with 5 bases in between. The CDR3 is made up of 13 amino acids. The germline V gene has CDR1 KGHSH and CDR2 LQKENI. The DNA for the CDR3 is TGTGCCAGCTCACCACCCTTTGAAGAGACCCAGTACTTC. Translation: CASSPPFEETQYF.

This clone was seen only once. This chain joins TRBV12-1 and TRBJ2-5; the tabulated D call, TRBD1, remains unverified against the DNA. TRBV12-1 is noted as a pseudogene. The CDR3 runs 17 residues. CDR3 DNA: TGTGCCAGCAGCCCGACCGGACAGGGGGCCATCCAAGAGACCCAGTACTTC. The encoded protein is CASSPTGQGAIQETQYF.